Below are 19 T cell receptor beta chains sequenced from a single sample in a study of identical twins. MiXCR was run by TCRdb on the 5' RACE reads, yielding one entry per CDR3 protein. The data show 1.5 million to 2 million distinct CDR3 sequences, around 29% seen once. The sequenced sample consisted of cord blood. The receptors originated from a newborn girl in good health.

The chain recombines TRBV7-9 with TRBJ2-3; D uncertain. V was trimmed by 4 bases and J by 8 bases, leaving 10 bases between them. This CDR3 has 12 amino acids. CDR1 is SEHNR and CDR2 is FQNEAQ in the germline V gene (reference sequence). The CDR3: CASSSEFGTQYF. The CDR3 DNA is TGTGCCAGCAGCTCAGAGTTCGGTACGCAGTATTTT.

The V gene is TRBV27, the J gene TRBJ1-5; no clear D gene. This CDR3 comprises 16 residues. The V end lost 1 base, the J end lost 2 bases, and 12 bases lay between the germline ends. Germline values: CDR1 MNHEY, CDR2 SMNVEV (reference sequence). The CDR3, as DNA: TGTGCCAGCAGTTTATGGGCAGAGGATGGCAATCAGCCCCAGCATTTT. Translation gives CASSLWAEDGNQPQHF.

V gene TRBV5-1 combines with J gene TRBJ2-4; a weak D match, TRBD1 (6 bases). With the DNA end fitting TRBJ2-5 better, the J assignment may be wrong. The germline V gene has CDR1 SGHRS and CDR2 YFSETQ. The CDR3 consists of 16 residues. CDR3 nucleotide sequence: TGCGCCAGCAGCCCTTACAGGGTAGGGGCTCTGGAGACCCAGTACTTC. Residues: CASSPYRVGALETQYF.

The rearrangement links TRBV7-2 to TRBJ2-3; a possible D gene is TRBD1 (5 bases). This CDR3 has 15 amino acids. Germline CDR1 and CDR2: SGHTA and FQGNSA. V dropped 5 bases and J dropped 2 bases, with 14 bases sitting between them. The CDR3 loop reads CASSHRTPLTDTQYF. The CDR3 nucleotides are TGTGCCAGCAGCCACCGGACACCCCTCACAGATACGCAGTATTTT.

In this sample, this clonotype turned up a few times. In DNA form, the CDR3 reads TGCGCCAGCAGCCAAACGGGACTAGTTCGAAGTGAGCAGTTCTTC. Its protein product is CASSQTGLVRSEQFF. This chain links TRBV4-1 with TRBJ2-1, with 8 bases matching TRBD2. The CDR3 has 15 residues. Germline values: CDR1 MGHRA, CDR2 YSYEKL. The V and J ends lost 2 bases and 9 bases, in that order; junction bases with no gene match: 9.

This clonotype has just a few counts. J is TRBJ1-6 and V is TRBV11-2; D not certain. Looked up from germline, CDR1 is SGHAT and CDR2 is FQNNGV. Between the trimmed V and J ends, which lost 2 bases and 6 bases, there was a span of 8 bases. The CDR3 loop spans 14 amino acids. The CDR3 DNA follows: TGTGCCAGCAGCTTAATAGTAGTTAATTCACCCCTCCACTTT. This translates into CASSLIVVNSPLHF.

This chain connects TRBV6-6 to TRBJ2-2; D remains ambiguous. The CDR3 loop spans 15 amino acids. Germline CDR1 reads MNHNY; CDR2 reads SVGAGI (reference sequence). The V end lost 0 bases, the J end lost 0 bases, and 5 bases lay between the germline ends. CDR3: CASSYSKPNTGELFF. The CDR3 nucleotides read TGTGCCAGCAGTTACTCGAAGCCGAACACCGGGGAGCTGTTTTTT.

This clonotype was seen a few times. The CDR3 sequence: CASSLPPQGNSPLHF. CDR3 DNA: TGTGCCAGCAGTTTACCCCCCCAGGGGAATTCACCCCTCCACTTT. V is TRBV27 and J is TRBJ1-6; weak D call: TRBD1 (6 bases). The CDR3 has 15 residues. Germline lookup yields CDR1 MNHEY and CDR2 SMNVEV (reference sequence). Trimming removed 2 bases from V and 7 bases from J, with 12 bases in between.

This clonotype was detected many times. This chain uses TRBV12-3 or TRBV12-4 with TRBJ2-1; 11 bases fit TRBD2. V gave up 6 bases and J gave up 2 bases; unmatched junction bases: 3. This CDR3 comprises 15 residues. This CDR3 is CASSLLAGAYNEQFF. CDR3 DNA: TGTGCCAGCAGCTTACTAGCGGGGGCCTACAATGAGCAGTTCTTC.

The chain employs TRBV21-1 and TRBJ2-4; the listed D gene, TRBD2, was not tested against the DNA. The end of the DNA is better explained by TRBJ2-7, so the J call may be wrong. TRBV21-1 is a pseudogene locus. The CDR3 is 14 residues long. In DNA, the CDR3 is TGTGCCAGCAGCAAAGACGAGGGGAGGTACGAGCAGTACTTC. It codes for CASSKDEGRYEQYF.

The chain employs TRBV20-1 and TRBJ1-2; possibly TRBD1 for D (5 bases). CDR1 and CDR2 (germline): DFQATT, SNEGSKA (reference sequence). The CDR3 spans 13 residues. V gave up 3 bases and J gave up 4 bases, with 12 bases separating them. In DNA form, the CDR3 reads TGCAGTGCTAGGATACAAAGGGGCTATGGCTACACCTTC. The encoded protein is CSARIQRGYGYTF.

This clonotype was seen a handful of times. The rearrangement joins TRBV29-1 to TRBJ1-1; a weak D match, TRBD1 (6 bases). Germline V gene lookup returns CDR1 SQVTM and CDR2 ANQGSEA. The length of the CDR3 is 13 residues. Trimming took off 2 bases at V and 1 base at J, with 8 bases between the two ends. The CDR3 sequence: CSVERTANTEAFF. The CDR3 nucleotides are TGCAGCGTTGAAAGGACAGCGAACACTGAAGCTTTCTTT.

Only a few counts were recorded for this clonotype. The chain carries TRBV5-6 and TRBJ2-3, with TRBD2 matching over 12 bases. Losses at the gene ends were 0 bases for V and 2 bases for J; bases not matched to a gene: 7. CDR1 SGHDT and CDR2 YYEEEE come from the germline V gene. There are 18 residues in the CDR3. CDR3 nucleotide sequence: TGTGCCAGCAGCTTGGCTCCGACTAGCGGGGGCACCACAGATACGCAGTATTTT. Translation gives CASSLAPTSGGTTDTQYF.

V is TRBV20-1 and J is TRBJ2-3; 8 positions match TRBD2. Germline V gene lookup returns CDR1 DFQATT and CDR2 SNEGSKA (reference sequence). This CDR3 comprises 15 residues. Unmatched junction bases numbered 11, after V lost 3 bases and J lost 6 bases. The CDR3 DNA is TGCAGTGCTAGCTCTATAGCGGGGAGTGGTGATACGCAGTATTTT. As protein: CSASSIAGSGDTQYF.

The rearrangement uses TRBV20-1 and TRBJ1-2; weak D call: TRBD1 (5 bases). Germline V gene sequence: CDR1 DFQATT, CDR2 SNEGSKA (reference sequence). The CDR3 consists of 14 residues. V lost 3 bases, J lost 5 bases, and 16 bases lay in between. The chain's CDR3 is CSAREVRREYGYTF. The CDR3 nucleotides read TGCAGTGCTAGGGAGGTTCGCAGGGAATATGGCTACACCTTC.

On this clonotype: The junction and the germline gene differ at one end; a read error may be behind it. The CDR3 region is CATSRDDGVDKNIRYF. DNA of the CDR3: TGTGCCACCAGCAGAGATGATGGGGTCGACAAAAACATTCGGTACTTC. This rearrangement joins TRBV15 to TRBJ2-4; D is unclear. Germline loops: CDR1 LNHNV, CDR2 YYDKDF (reference sequence). This CDR3 is 16 amino acids long.

This clonotype appeared a few times. The V call is TRBV29-1, the J call TRBJ2-1; D possibly uses TRBD1 or TRBD2 (5 bases each). This CDR3 spans 13 amino acids. Germline V gives CDR1 SQVTM, CDR2 ANQGSEA. Trimming took off 5 bases at V and 5 bases at J, with 13 bases between the two ends. Here the CDR3 reads CSVPGRSHNEQFF. The CDR3, as DNA: TGCAGCGTTCCGGGACGGTCTCACAATGAGCAGTTCTTC.

This clonotype was observed a handful of times. The chain combines TRBV5-4 with TRBJ1-2, with D maybe TRBD1 (6 bases). The CDR3 extends over 16 amino acids. Trimming removed 0 bases at V and 4 bases at J, with 16 bases between. Germline CDR1 and CDR2: SGHNT and YYREEE (reference sequence). The CDR3 DNA reads as TGTGCCAGCAGCTTGGACAGGGTTCAACCACCCTATGGCTACACCTTC. This sequence encodes CASSLDRVQPPYGYTF. Variable domain in full (rest from reference TRBV5-4 and TRBJ1-2): ETGVTQSPTHLIKTRGQQVTLRCSSQSGHNTVSWYQQALGQGPQFIFQYYREEENGRGNFPPRFSGLQFPNYSSELNVNALELDDSALYLCASSLDRVQPPYGYTFGSGTRLTVV.

A note on this clonotype: No conserved phenylalanine or tryptophan ends this CDR3, so it is likely a read error. The chain employs TRBV12-3 or TRBV12-4 and TRBJ1-2, with no clear D. This CDR3 comprises 13 residues. V lost 9 bases, J lost 1 base, and 12 bases lay in between. CDR3 region: CASQIQNNYGYTY. DNA of the CDR3: TGTGCCAGTCAGATCCAAAATAACTATGGCTACACCTAC.